This entry features one T cell receptor beta chain sequence. This specimen belongs to a study of blood T cell repertoires in COVID-19. Whole-study context: COVID-19 samples, acute and convalescent, were from the United States, Italy and Spain.

Trimming took 1 base from V and 0 from J, leaving 13 bases between them. Per germline, CDR1 SGHNT and CDR2 YENEEA. CDR3 length: 17 amino acids. Original processing methods: Amplification of reference gene primers was used by the study to estimate nucleated cell counts. The method was immunoSEQ multiplex PCR; TCRdb's version includes in-frame clones alone and lacks a portion of them. For V, J and clone size, that table is used; D and trimming come from the DNA. The sample has approximately 300,000 clones; 65% to 90% are singletons. Source material: PBMCs or T cells enriched from blood (not recorded which). The genes are TRBV11-3 and TRBJ1-3; D unresolved. The receptor was isolated from a woman between 18 and 30 years old who had recovered from COVID-19. CDR3 in amino acids: CASSLVPTNISGNTIYF. DNA for the CDR3: TGTGCCAGCAGCTTAGTACCGACTAATATCTCTGGAAACACCATATATTTT.